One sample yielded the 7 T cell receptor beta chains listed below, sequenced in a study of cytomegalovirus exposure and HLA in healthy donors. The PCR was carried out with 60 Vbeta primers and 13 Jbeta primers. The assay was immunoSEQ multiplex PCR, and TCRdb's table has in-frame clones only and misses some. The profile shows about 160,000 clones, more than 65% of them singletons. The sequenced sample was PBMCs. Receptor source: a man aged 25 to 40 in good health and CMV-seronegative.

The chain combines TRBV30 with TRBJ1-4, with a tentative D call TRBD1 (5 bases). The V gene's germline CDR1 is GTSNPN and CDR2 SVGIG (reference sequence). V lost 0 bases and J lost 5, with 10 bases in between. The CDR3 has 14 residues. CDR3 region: CAWSVQGSNEKLFF. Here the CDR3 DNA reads TGTGCCTGGAGTGTGCAGGGTTCGAATGAAAAACTGTTTTTT.

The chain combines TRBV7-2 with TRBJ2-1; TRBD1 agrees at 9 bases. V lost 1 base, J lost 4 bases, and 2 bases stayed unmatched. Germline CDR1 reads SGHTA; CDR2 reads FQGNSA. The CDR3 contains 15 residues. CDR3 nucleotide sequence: TGTGCCAGCAGCTTAGTGACAGGGGGATACAATGAGCAGTTCTTC. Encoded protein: CASSLVTGGYNEQFF.

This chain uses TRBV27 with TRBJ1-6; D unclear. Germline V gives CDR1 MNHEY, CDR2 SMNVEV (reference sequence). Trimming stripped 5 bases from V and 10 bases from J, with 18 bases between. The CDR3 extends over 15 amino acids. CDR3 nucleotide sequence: TGTGCCAGCAGTGCGAGTGTGGAGGGCACCTCACCCCTCCACTTT. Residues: CASSASVEGTSPLHF.

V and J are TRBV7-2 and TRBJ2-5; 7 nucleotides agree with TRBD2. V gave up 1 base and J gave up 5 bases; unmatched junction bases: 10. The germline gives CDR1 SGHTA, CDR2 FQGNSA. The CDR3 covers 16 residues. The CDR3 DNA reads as TGTGCCAGCAGCTTAGGTCTAGCGGACCGTCGGGAGACCCAGTACTTC. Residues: CASSLGLADRRETQYF.

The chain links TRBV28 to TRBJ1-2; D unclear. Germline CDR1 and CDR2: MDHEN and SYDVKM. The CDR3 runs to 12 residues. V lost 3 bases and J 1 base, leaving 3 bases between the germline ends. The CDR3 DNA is TGTGCCAGCAGTTTCCTTAACTATGGCTACACCTTC. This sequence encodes CASSFLNYGYTF.

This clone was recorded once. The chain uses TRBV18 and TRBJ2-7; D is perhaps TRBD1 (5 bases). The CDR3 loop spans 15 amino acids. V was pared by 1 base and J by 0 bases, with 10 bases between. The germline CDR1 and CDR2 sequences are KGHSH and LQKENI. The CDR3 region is CASSPQDSSSYEQYF. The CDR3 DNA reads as TGTGCCAGCTCACCACAAGACAGTAGCTCCTACGAGCAGTACTTC. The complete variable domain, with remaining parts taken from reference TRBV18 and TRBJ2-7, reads NAGVMQNPRHLVRRRGQEARLRCSPMKGHSHVYWYRQLPEEGLKFMVYLQKENIIDESGMPKERFSAEFPKEGPSILRIQQVVRGDSAAYFCASSPQDSSSYEQYFGPGTRLTVT.

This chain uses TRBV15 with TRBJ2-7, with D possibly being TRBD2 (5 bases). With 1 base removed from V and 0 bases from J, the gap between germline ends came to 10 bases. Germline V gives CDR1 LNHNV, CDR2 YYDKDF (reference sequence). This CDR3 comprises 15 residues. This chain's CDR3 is CATSRVKGSSYEQYF. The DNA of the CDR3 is TGTGCCACCAGCAGAGTGAAAGGGAGCTCCTACGAGCAGTACTTC.